A single sample is the source of the 10 T cell receptor beta chains below, sequenced in a study of regulatory T cells in long-lasting Graves disease (dated by TCRdb to the early 2020s). This sample's time point label indicates: newly diagnosed GD, antithyroid drugs for less than 3 months. For both TCR sequencing and RNA sequencing, RNA was extracted from PBMCs using TRIzol. The library was produced with multiplex PCR. The instrument given in TCRdb is Illumina HiSeq 4000. CDR3 regions were amplified by Arm-PCR with iRepertoire HTBI primers to construct TCR beta libraries. TCRdb reworked the public reads: Q25 trimming with fastp, MiXCR clone assembly, productive beta chains retained. Identical CDR3 protein sequences are pooled into one entry, listed with their most common genes and DNA. The table for this sample lists about 620,000 distinct CDR3 sequences; 16% of them were counted only once. Around 19% of the sample goes to the ten largest clones.

This sample also belongs to another study, concerning T cells in Graves' hyperthyroidism and ophthalmopathy.

This material consisted of peripheral blood mononuclear cells (PBMCs), taken at new diagnosis, from a patient treated with antithyroid drugs. The source is a woman aged 25 to 39 with Graves disease. Donor details come from another sample of the same person, matched by shared clones.

Notes on this clonotype: One base away lies a much larger clone, so this may be a sequencing read error. This chain joins TRBV27 and TRBJ2-4, with 10 bases lining up with TRBD2. The germline CDR1 and CDR2 sequences are MNHEY and SMNVEV (reference sequence). Trimming at V came to 5 bases and at J to 13 bases, leaving 20 bases not matched to a gene. The CDR3 runs 17 residues. The CDR3 nucleotides read TGTGCCAGCAGTCTAGCGGGAGTGGGGTTAAACTACAATGAGCAGTACTTC. Its protein product is CASSLAGVGLNYNEQYF.

This clonotype was recorded at least ten times. V is TRBV5-5 and J is TRBJ1-1, with unresolved D. The germline gives CDR1 SGHKS, CDR2 YYEKEE (reference sequence). The CDR3 has 14 residues. With 2 bases removed from V and 5 bases from J, the gap between germline ends came to 13 bases. CDR3 sequence (DNA): TGTGCCAGCAGCTTTGACGGTGTGGAGACTGAAGCTTTCTTT. It specifies CASSFDGVETEAFF.

This clonotype was observed a handful of times. The chain couples TRBV10-3 to TRBJ2-1, with D unclear. The V gene's germline CDR1 is ENHRY and CDR2 SYGVKD. This CDR3 has 13 residues. Trimming took off 2 bases at V and 6 bases at J, with 8 bases between the two ends. This CDR3 is CAISEVLVNEQFF. CDR3 DNA: TGTGCCATCAGTGAGGTACTGGTCAATGAGCAGTTCTTC.

This clonotype was seen many times. The rearrangement uses TRBV5-1 and TRBJ2-1; 11 bases are a match to TRBD2. The CDR3 length is 15 residues. V trimming: 4 bases; J trimming: 8 bases; junction bases outside the gene matches: 8. Per germline, CDR1 SGHRS and CDR2 YFSETQ. CDR3 protein: CASSATSGSSYEQFF. The DNA of the CDR3 is TGCGCCAGCAGCGCTACTAGCGGGAGTAGCTATGAGCAGTTCTTC.

V usage is TRBV12-3 or TRBV12-4 and J usage is TRBJ1-5; the D gene is possibly TRBD1 (5 bases). Trimming pared 3 bases from V and 7 bases from J, leaving 16 bases between. The CDR3 runs 15 residues. The CDR3 reads CASSFRWGGGQPQHF. In DNA form, the CDR3 reads TGTGCCAGCAGTTTTCGTTGGGGGGGAGGCCAGCCCCAGCATTTT.

This clonotype was observed a handful of times. The rearrangement links TRBV30 to TRBJ1-4; unclear D gene. Between the trimmed V and J ends, which lost 3 bases and 4 bases, there was a span of 3 bases. The CDR3 loop spans 11 amino acids. Germline V gene lookup returns CDR1 GTSNPN and CDR2 SVGIG (reference sequence). The CDR3 loop is CAWSSNEKLFF. CDR3 in DNA: TGTGCCTGGAGCAGTAATGAAAAACTGTTTTTT.

At least ten counts were recorded for this clonotype. This chain connects TRBV28 to TRBJ1-5, with D possibly being TRBD1 (5 bases). This CDR3 is built from 15 residues. The V and J ends lost 6 bases and 3 bases respectively, with 15 bases between them. CDR1 is MDHEN, CDR2 SYDVKM, per germline. CDR3 sequence: CASRPIQGYNQPQHF. The CDR3 DNA follows: TGTGCCAGCAGACCGATTCAGGGCTACAATCAGCCCCAGCATTTT.

The chain employs TRBV20-1 and TRBJ2-1; D possibly corresponds to TRBD2 (6 bases). Germline CDR1 DFQATT, CDR2 SNEGSKA (reference sequence). V lost 0 bases and J lost 4, with 19 bases in between. The length of the CDR3 is 17 residues. CDR3 in amino acids: CSARDGGGASRYNEQFF. In nucleotides, the CDR3 is TGCAGTGCTAGAGATGGAGGCGGGGCATCCCGATACAATGAGCAGTTCTTC.

This clonotype was found many times. The chain uses TRBV30 and TRBJ2-3; 12 nucleotides line up with TRBD2. Germline trimming cut 4 bases from V and 2 bases from J; bases unmatched to any gene: 4. The CDR3 extends over 15 amino acids. Germline lookup yields CDR1 GTSNPN and CDR2 SVGIG (reference sequence). CDR3 nucleotide sequence: TGTGCCTGGAAGGGACTAGCGGGCGACACAGATACGCAGTATTTT. This sequence encodes CAWKGLAGDTDTQYF.

This clonotype was detected ten times or more. The chain carries TRBV28 and TRBJ1-2; D is unclear. Germline V gives CDR1 MDHEN, CDR2 SYDVKM. Trimming took off 3 bases at V and 5 bases at J, with 16 bases between the two ends. The CDR3 contains 15 residues. This CDR3 is CASSFLWRSFYGYTF. The CDR3 DNA is TGTGCCAGCAGTTTTTTATGGCGGAGCTTTTATGGCTACACCTTC.